This entry features one TCR beta chain sequence. Its antigen is unidentified. The data derive from a study of cytomegalovirus exposure and HLA in healthy donors. Study-wide results and caveats: In vitro confirmation showed three CMV-associated chains to be CMV antigen specific. The tendency of first-cohort TCR clusters to co-occur in the 110 or so validation repertoires emerged from a later analysis. Some 150 TCR beta chains were listed as cytomegalovirus-associated.

Donors came from a validation cohort of over a hundred subjects, distinct from the first 666-subject cohort. Sequencing used immunoSEQ multiplex PCR; TCRdb keeps in-frame clones, though not all of them. The sample has some 150,000 clones, approximately 86% seen once. This CDR3 comprises 14 residues. Looked up from germline, CDR1 is LNHDA and CDR2 is SQIVND (reference sequence). V was trimmed by 5 bases and J by 1 base, leaving 11 bases between them. The specimen sequenced was PBMCs. This TCR was sampled from a man younger than 30 in good health and CMV-seropositive. The gene calls are TRBV19 and TRBJ1-1, with a tentative D call TRBD1 (5 bases). CDR3 amino acids: CASSYGGTNTEAFF. Written as DNA, the CDR3 is TGTGCCAGTAGTTATGGAGGGACGAACACTGAAGCTTTCTTT.